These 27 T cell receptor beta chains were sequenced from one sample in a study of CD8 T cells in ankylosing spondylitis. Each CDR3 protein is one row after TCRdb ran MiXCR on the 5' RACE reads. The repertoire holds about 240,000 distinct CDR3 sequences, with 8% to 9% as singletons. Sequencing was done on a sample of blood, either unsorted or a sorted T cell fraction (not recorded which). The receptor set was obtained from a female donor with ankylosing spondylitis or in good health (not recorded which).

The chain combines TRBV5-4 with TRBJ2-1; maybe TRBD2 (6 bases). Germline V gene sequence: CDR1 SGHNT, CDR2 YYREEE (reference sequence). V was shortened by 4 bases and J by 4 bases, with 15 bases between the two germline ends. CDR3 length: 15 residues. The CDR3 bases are TGTGCCAGCAGCCGTCTAGTTGGGGGGTACAATGAGCAGTTCTTC. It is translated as CASSRLVGGYNEQFF.

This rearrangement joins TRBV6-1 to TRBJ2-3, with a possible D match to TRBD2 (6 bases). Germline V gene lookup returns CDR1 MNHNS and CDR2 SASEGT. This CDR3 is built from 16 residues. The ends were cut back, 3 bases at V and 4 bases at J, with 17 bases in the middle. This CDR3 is CASSDAGLVKADTQYF. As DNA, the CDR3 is TGTGCCAGCAGTGACGCGGGACTCGTCAAGGCAGATACGCAGTATTTT.

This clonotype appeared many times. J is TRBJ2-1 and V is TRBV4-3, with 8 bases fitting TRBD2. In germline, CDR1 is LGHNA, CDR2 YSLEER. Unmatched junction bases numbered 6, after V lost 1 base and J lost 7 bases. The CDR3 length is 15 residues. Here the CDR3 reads CASSQGTSSRNEQFF. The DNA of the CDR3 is TGCGCCAGCAGCCAAGGGACTAGCAGTAGGAATGAGCAGTTCTTC.

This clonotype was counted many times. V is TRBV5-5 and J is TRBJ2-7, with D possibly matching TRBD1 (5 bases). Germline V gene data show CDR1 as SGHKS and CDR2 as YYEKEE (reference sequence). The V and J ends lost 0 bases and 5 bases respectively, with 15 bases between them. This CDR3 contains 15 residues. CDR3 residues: CASSLVGPGHHEQYF. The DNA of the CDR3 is TGTGCCAGCAGCTTGGTGGGCCCAGGGCACCACGAGCAGTACTTC.

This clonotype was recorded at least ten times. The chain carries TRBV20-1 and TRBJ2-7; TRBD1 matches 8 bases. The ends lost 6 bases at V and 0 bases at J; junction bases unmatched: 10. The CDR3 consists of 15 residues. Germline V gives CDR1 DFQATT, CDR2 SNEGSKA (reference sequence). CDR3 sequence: CSARDRQMTSYEQYF. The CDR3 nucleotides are TGCAGTGCCAGGGACAGGCAGATGACCTCCTACGAGCAGTACTTC.

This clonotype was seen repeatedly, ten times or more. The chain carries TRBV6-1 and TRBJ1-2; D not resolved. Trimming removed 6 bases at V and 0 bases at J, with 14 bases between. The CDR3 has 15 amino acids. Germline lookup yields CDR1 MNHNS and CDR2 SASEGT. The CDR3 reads CASRASMIANYGYTF. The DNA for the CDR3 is TGTGCCAGCAGAGCCTCGATGATAGCTAACTATGGCTACACCTTC.

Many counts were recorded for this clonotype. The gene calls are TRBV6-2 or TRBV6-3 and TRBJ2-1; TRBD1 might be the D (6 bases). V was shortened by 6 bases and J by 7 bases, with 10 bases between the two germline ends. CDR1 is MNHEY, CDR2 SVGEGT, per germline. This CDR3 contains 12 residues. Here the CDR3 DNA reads TGTGCCAGCAGACAGGGCGAGAATGAGCAGTTCTTC. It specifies CASRQGENEQFF.

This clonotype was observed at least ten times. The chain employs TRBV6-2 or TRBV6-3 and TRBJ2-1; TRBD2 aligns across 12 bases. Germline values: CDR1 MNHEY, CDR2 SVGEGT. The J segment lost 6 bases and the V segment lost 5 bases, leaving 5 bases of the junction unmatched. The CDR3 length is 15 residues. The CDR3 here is CASSVTSGSFNEQFF. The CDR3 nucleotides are TGTGCCAGCAGTGTGACTAGCGGGAGCTTCAATGAGCAGTTCTTC.

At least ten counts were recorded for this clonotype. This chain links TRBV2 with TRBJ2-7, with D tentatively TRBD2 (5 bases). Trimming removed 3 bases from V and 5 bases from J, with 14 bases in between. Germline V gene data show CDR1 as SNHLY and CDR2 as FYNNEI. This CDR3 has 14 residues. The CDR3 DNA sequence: TGTGCCAGCAGTGAGGGGAGAGTCCTCGACGAGCAGTACTTC. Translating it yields CASSEGRVLDEQYF.

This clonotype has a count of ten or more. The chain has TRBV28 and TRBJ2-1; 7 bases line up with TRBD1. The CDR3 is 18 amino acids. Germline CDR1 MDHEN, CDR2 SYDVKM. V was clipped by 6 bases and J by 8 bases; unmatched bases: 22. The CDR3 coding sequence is TGTGCCAGCAGCACCTCCTTACAGGGGCCTCCCTTTACGGATGAGCAGTTCTTC. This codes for CASSTSLQGPPFTDEQFF.

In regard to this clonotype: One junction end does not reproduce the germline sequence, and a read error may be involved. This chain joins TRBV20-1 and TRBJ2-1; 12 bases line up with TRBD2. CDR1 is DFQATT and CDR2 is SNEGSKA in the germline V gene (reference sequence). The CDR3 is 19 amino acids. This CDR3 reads CSARGKLAGGVWAYNEQLF. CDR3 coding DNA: TGCAGTGCTAGAGGCAAACTAGCGGGAGGCGTTTGGGCCTACAATGAGCAGTTATTC.

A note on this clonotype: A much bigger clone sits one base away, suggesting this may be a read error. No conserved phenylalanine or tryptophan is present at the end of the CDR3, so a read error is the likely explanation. The CDR3 sequence: CASSFGLGANEQFI. CDR3 DNA: TGTGCCAGCAGTTTTGGTCTAGGGGCGAATGAGCAGTTCATC. The chain joins TRBV28 to TRBJ2-1, with a tentative D call TRBD1 (5 bases). V lost 3 bases and J 7 bases, leaving 13 bases between the germline ends. CDR1 and CDR2 (germline): MDHEN, SYDVKM. The CDR3 has 14 residues.

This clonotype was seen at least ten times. The CDR3 nucleotides are TGTGCCACCGTAGGGGGACAGGGGGCGGTTTTAGTGTTGGATACGCAGTATTTT. It yields the protein CATVGGQGAVLVLDTQYF. The chain has TRBV28 and TRBJ2-3; TRBD1 agrees at 12 bases. V dropped 10 bases and J dropped 6; count of bases not matched to a gene: 20. CDR1 and CDR2 (germline): MDHEN, SYDVKM. This CDR3 spans 18 amino acids.

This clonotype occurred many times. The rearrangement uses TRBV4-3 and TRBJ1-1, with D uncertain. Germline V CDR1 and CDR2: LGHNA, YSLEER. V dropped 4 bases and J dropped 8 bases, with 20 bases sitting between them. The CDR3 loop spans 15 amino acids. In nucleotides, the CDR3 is TGCGCCAGCAGCCTTGGAGAAAGGACGGCCGGAGAAGCTTTCTTT. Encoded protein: CASSLGERTAGEAFF.

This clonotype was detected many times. CDR3 nucleotides: TGTGCCAGCAGGCCGATCCGGGTGTCAACTAATGAAAAACTGTTTTTT. Translated: CASRPIRVSTNEKLFF. V and J are TRBV28 and TRBJ1-4; no clear D. The CDR3 consists of 16 residues. CDR1 and CDR2 from the germline V gene are MDHEN and SYDVKM. V shed 6 bases and J shed 0 bases, with 14 bases lying between them.

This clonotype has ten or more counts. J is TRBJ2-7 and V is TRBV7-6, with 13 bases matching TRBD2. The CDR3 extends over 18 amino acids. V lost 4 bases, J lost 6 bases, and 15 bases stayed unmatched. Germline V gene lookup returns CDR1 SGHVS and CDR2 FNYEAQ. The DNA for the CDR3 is TGTGCCAGCAGCTCCGGACTAGCGGGAGATCTGAATATCGGCGAGCAGTACTTC. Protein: CASSSGLAGDLNIGEQYF.

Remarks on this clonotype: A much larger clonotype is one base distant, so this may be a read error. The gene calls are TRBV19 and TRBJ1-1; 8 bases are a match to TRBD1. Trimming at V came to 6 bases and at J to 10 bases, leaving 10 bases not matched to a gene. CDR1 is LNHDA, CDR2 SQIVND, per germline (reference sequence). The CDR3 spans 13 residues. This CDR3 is CASSSQGVTAAFF. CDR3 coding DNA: TGTGCCAGTAGCTCACAGGGGGTGACAGCAGCTTTCTTT.

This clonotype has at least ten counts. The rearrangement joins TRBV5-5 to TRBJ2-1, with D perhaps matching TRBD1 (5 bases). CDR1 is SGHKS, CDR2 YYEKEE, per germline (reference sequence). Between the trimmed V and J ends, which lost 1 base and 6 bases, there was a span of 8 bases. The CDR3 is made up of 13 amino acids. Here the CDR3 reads CASSLPGLNEQFF. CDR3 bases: TGTGCCAGCAGCTTGCCAGGGCTCAATGAGCAGTTCTTC.

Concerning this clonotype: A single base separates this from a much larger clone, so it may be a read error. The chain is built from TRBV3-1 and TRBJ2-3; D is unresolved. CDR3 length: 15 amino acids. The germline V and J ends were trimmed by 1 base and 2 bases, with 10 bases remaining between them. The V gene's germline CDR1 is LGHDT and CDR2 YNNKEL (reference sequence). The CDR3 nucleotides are TGTGCCAGCAGCCAAGTCGGCACGGACACAGATACGCAGTATTTT. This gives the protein CASSQVGTDTDTQYF.

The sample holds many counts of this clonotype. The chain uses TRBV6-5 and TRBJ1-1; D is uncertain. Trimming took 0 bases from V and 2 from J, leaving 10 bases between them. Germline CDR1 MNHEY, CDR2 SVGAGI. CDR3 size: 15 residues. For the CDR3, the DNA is TGTGCCAGCAGTTACTCGAGTTCTGTAAACACTGAAGCTTTCTTT. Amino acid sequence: CASSYSSSVNTEAFF.

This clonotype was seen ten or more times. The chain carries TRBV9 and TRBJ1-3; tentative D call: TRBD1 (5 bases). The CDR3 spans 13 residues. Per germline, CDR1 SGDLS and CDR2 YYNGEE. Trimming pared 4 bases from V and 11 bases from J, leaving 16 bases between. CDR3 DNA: TGTGCCAGCAGCCCACCCCCCCAGGGACCCATATATTTT. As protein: CASSPPPQGPIYF. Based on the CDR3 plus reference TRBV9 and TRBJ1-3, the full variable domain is DSGVTQTPKHLITATGQRVTLRCSPRSGDLSVYWYQQSLDQGLQFLIQYYNGEERAKGNILERFSAQQFPDLHSELNLSSLELGDSALYFCASSPPPQGPIYFGEGSWLTVV.

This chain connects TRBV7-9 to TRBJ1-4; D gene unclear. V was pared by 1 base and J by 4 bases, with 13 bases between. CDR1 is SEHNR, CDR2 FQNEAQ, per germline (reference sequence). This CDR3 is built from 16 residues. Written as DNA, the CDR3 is TGTGCCAGCAGCTTAGGCCGGGCGGAAGATAATGAAAAACTGTTTTTT. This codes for CASSLGRAEDNEKLFF.

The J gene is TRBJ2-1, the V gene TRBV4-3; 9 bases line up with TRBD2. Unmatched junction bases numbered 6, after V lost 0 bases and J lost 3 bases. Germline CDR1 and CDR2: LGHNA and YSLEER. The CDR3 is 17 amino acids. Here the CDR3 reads CASSQEMATSGYNEQFF. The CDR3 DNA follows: TGCGCCAGCAGCCAAGAGATGGCGACTAGCGGCTACAATGAGCAGTTCTTC.

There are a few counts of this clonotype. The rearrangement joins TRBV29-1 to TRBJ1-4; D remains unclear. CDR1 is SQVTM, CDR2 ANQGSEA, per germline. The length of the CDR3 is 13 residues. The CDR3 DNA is TGCAGTGCCACGGATCCCGGGTATGAAAAACTGTTTTTT. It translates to CSATDPGYEKLFF.

The CDR3 reads CASSAQGNEQFF. CDR3 DNA sequence: TGTGCCAGCAGCGCCCAGGGGAATGAGCAGTTCTTC. The chain employs TRBV5-2 and TRBJ2-1; whether TRBD1, the table's D call, matches the DNA was not checked. TRBV5-2 constitutes a pseudogene. The CDR3 is 12 residues long.

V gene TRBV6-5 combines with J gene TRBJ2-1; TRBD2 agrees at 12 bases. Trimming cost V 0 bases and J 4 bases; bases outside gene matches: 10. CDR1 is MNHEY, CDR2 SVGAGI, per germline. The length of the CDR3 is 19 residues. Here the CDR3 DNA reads TGTGCCAGCAGTTACTCGAGAGGGCTAGCGGGAGGGAAGTACAATGAGCAGTTCTTC. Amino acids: CASSYSRGLAGGKYNEQFF.

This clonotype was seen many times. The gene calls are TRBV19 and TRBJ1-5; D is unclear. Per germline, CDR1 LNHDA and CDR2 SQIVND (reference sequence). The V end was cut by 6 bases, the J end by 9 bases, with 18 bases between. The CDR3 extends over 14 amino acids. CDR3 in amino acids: CASRPRPQVGPQHF. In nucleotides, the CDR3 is TGTGCCAGTAGGCCGCGCCCCCAAGTAGGGCCCCAGCATTTT.